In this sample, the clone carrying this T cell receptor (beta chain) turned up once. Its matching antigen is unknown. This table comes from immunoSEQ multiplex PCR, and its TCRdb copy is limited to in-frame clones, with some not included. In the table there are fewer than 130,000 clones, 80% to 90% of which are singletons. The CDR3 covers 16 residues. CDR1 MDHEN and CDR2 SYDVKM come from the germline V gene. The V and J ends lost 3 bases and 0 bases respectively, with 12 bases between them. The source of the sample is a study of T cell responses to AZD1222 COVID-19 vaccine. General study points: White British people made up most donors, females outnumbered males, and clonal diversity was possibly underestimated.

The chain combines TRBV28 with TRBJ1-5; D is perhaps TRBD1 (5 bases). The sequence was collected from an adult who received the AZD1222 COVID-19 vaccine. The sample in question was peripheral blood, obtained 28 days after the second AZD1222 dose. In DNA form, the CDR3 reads TGTGCCAGCAGTTTGCCAGGGCGGTATAGCAATCAGCCCCAGCATTTT. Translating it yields CASSLPGRYSNQPQHF.